This entry concerns a single TCR beta chain. Its target is unknown. The entry originates in a study of T cell responses to AZD1222 COVID-19 vaccine. Study findings and constraints: Donors were mostly white British, more females; clonal diversity possibly underestimated.

Germline V gene data show CDR1 as DFQATT and CDR2 as SNEGSKA (reference sequence). V was trimmed by 3 bases and J by 0 bases, leaving 9 bases between them. The CDR3 length is 15 residues. Method: immunoSEQ multiplex PCR; TCRdb's copy keeps in-frame clones and lacks some. The sample includes some 130,000 clones, over 75% of them seen just once. The specimen was peripheral blood, collected on day 0 of MenACWY control vaccination. The chain couples TRBV20-1 to TRBJ1-6; no reliable D call. The TCR comes from an adult in good health. The CDR3, as DNA: TGCAGTGCTAGTGTACAGAGCTCCTATAATTCACCCCTCCACTTT. Protein: CSASVQSSYNSPLHF.